These 18 T cell receptor beta chains came from one sample sequenced in a study of blood T cells in healthy people across ages. A J-beta primer mix and a sample-barcoded 5' primer were used in a second PCR of about 7 to 12 cycles. Via MiXCR, TCRdb re-called the 5' RACE reads, giving one row per CDR3 protein. The sample gives fewer than 1,000,000 distinct CDR3 sequences, approximately 48% of which show up once; about a fifth is in the top ten. The sample comprised blood. These receptors came from a man between 60 and 75 years old in good health.

The V gene is TRBV20-1, the J gene TRBJ1-5; D unresolved. V gave up 3 bases and J gave up 7 bases, with 16 bases separating them. Germline CDR1 and CDR2: DFQATT and SNEGSKA (reference sequence). The CDR3 totals 14 residues. The CDR3: CSASGLKGSQPQHF. Written as DNA, the CDR3 is TGCAGTGCTAGTGGTCTTAAGGGCTCCCAGCCCCAGCATTTT.

This clonotype was observed a few times. The chain links TRBV11-2 to TRBJ2-1; 8 positions agree with TRBD1. The CDR3 spans 21 residues. Looked up from germline, CDR1 is SGHAT and CDR2 is FQNNGV. The J segment lost 2 bases and the V segment lost 1 base, leaving 19 bases of the junction unmatched. CDR3 in DNA: TGTGCCAGCAGCTTAGTTTTGGCAGGGGGCATGACAACTAGGACCTACAATGAGCAGTTCTTC. It encodes CASSLVLAGGMTTRTYNEQFF.

The chain has TRBV6-1 and TRBJ2-1; a weak D match, TRBD1 (6 bases). Germline assignment: CDR1 MNHNS and CDR2 SASEGT. The CDR3 consists of 17 residues. V was shortened by 5 bases and J by 5 bases, with 22 bases between the two germline ends. CDR3 region: CASSISGQPIRNNEQFF. The CDR3 coding sequence is TGTGCCAGCAGTATATCCGGACAGCCTATTAGGAACAATGAGCAGTTCTTC.

This clonotype showed up just a few times. The chain is built from TRBV28 and TRBJ2-5; D is uncertain. The CDR3 totals 16 residues. Trimming pared 6 bases from V and 4 bases from J, leaving 21 bases between. Germline V CDR1 and CDR2: MDHEN, SYDVKM. The CDR3 is CASSTAAWVIRETQYF. The CDR3 region has the DNA TGTGCCAGCAGCACAGCTGCGTGGGTTATTCGAGAGACCCAGTACTTC.

The chain joins TRBV28 to TRBJ2-7; D is ambiguous. V lost 4 bases, J lost 0 bases, and 13 bases lay in between. This CDR3 spans 15 amino acids. Looked up from germline, CDR1 is MDHEN and CDR2 is SYDVKM. The CDR3 reads CASSSRQQLSYEQYF. Here the CDR3 DNA reads TGTGCCAGCAGTTCCCGGCAGCAGCTCTCCTACGAGCAGTACTTC.

This clonotype was seen more than once but under ten times. The rearrangement uses TRBV6-5 and TRBJ1-1; D unclear. CDR1 is MNHEY, CDR2 SVGAGI, per germline. V was clipped by 2 bases and J by 5 bases, with 9 bases between them. The length of the CDR3 is 13 residues. CDR3 sequence reads: CASSYKVTTEAFF. Written as DNA, the CDR3 is TGTGCCAGCAGTTACAAGGTAACTACTGAAGCTTTCTTT.

The rearrangement uses TRBV5-1 and TRBJ2-1; TRBD1 agrees at 12 bases. Trimming removed 5 bases from V and 7 bases from J; junction bases left unmatched: 7. The CDR3 length is 15 residues. The germline gives CDR1 SGHRS, CDR2 YFSETQ. CDR3 region: CASRGGDRGPNEQFF. In DNA form, the CDR3 reads TGCGCCAGCAGGGGAGGGGACAGGGGGCCTAATGAGCAGTTCTTC.

This clonotype was seen a few times. This chain connects TRBV20-1 to TRBJ1-2; D not resolved. V was shortened by 1 base and J by 4 bases, with 10 bases between the two germline ends. The length of the CDR3 is 13 residues. The germline V gene has CDR1 DFQATT and CDR2 SNEGSKA (reference sequence). The DNA of the CDR3 is TGCAGTGCTAGAGGAGAAGGAATCTATGGCTACACCTTC. Protein product: CSARGEGIYGYTF.

On this clonotype: A much larger clone differs from this one at a single base, so this may be a read error. This chain links TRBV6-2 or TRBV6-3 with TRBJ2-5, with 8 bases identical to TRBD1. CDR3 length equals 13 residues. Germline assignment: CDR1 MNHEY and CDR2 SVGEGT. The J segment lost 11 bases and the V segment lost 9 bases, leaving 14 bases of the junction unmatched. The CDR3 DNA follows: TGTGCCAGTCGGACAGGGCTTCACGATGAGCAGTACTTC. It translates to CASRTGLHDEQYF.

The CDR3 loop reads CATTGLAESSYNEQFF. CDR3 sequence (DNA): TGTGCCACCACGGGACTAGCGGAAAGCTCCTACAATGAGCAGTTCTTC. This rearrangement joins TRBV15 to TRBJ2-1; TRBD2 agrees at 11 bases. The CDR3 is 16 residues long. The V segment lost 7 bases and the J segment 0 bases; nucleotides outside the gene matches: 5. From germline, CDR1 is LNHNV and CDR2 YYDKDF (reference sequence).

Only one count was recorded for this clonotype. The chain carries TRBV11-2 and TRBJ2-1, with D uncertain. This CDR3 region has 11 residues. Germline V gene lookup returns CDR1 SGHAT and CDR2 FQNNGV. V was clipped by 2 bases and J by 15 bases, with 11 bases between them. CDR3 sequence (DNA): TGTGCCAGCAGCTTACAAAACAGCCCGTTCTTC. It is translated as CASSLQNSPFF.

The chain's CDR3 is CSATLPGGTSTDTQYF. The CDR3 DNA follows: TGCAGTGCTACCTTGCCGGGGGGAACTAGCACAGATACGCAGTATTTT. The chain has TRBV20-1 and TRBJ2-3; 7 nucleotides align to TRBD2. V trimming: 4 bases; J trimming: 0 bases; junction bases outside the gene matches: 10. CDR3 size: 16 residues. Germline lookup yields CDR1 DFQATT and CDR2 SNEGSKA (reference sequence).

There are a few counts of this clonotype. This chain links TRBV6-5 with TRBJ2-1, with no clear D. The CDR3 is made up of 14 amino acids. Germline V CDR1 and CDR2: MNHEY, SVGAGI. V was shortened by 2 bases and J by 0 bases, with 5 bases between the two germline ends. CDR3 sequence reads: CASSYADSYNEQFF. The CDR3 DNA reads as TGTGCCAGCAGTTACGCAGACTCCTACAATGAGCAGTTCTTC.

The chain employs TRBV7-8 and TRBJ2-5, with 7 bases identical to TRBD2. The end of the DNA is better explained by TRBJ2-7, so the J call may be wrong. CDR1 is SGHVS and CDR2 is FQNEAQ in the germline V gene. CDR3 size: 15 residues. CDR3 DNA sequence: TGTGCCAGCAGCCCGAGCGGGGACCTAAACTACGAGCAGTACTTC. Protein sequence: CASSPSGDLNYEQYF.

This clonotype was recorded a few times. DNA of the CDR3: TGCAGTGCTAGAGAGCGGGGGGGCGTATGGTCCTCCTACAATGAGCAGTTCTTC. Encoded protein: CSARERGGVWSSYNEQFF. The rearrangement joins TRBV20-1 to TRBJ2-1; TRBD2 matches 9 bases. In germline, CDR1 is DFQATT, CDR2 SNEGSKA (reference sequence). The CDR3 contains 18 residues. With V trimmed by 0 bases and J by 0 bases, 9 bases remained unmatched.

V gene TRBV5-1 combines with J gene TRBJ2-3; D gene ambiguous. This CDR3 contains 13 residues. V lost 4 bases, J lost 0 bases, and 6 bases lay in between. Germline V CDR1 and CDR2: SGHRS, YFSETQ. The CDR3 loop is CASSVRSTDTQYF. CDR3 DNA sequence: TGCGCCAGCAGCGTTAGAAGCACAGATACGCAGTATTTT.

This sequence joins TRBV12-3 or TRBV12-4 and TRBJ2-2; 10 positions match TRBD1. This CDR3 is built from 15 residues. Trimming took 5 bases from V and 6 from J; bases not matched to a gene: 6. This CDR3 reads CASSLGQGTSGELFF. CDR3 DNA: TGTGCCAGCAGTCTGGGACAGGGGACATCCGGGGAGCTGTTTTTT.

The table lists this clonotype with many counts. The rearrangement uses TRBV7-2 and TRBJ2-3; the D is unclear. V was pared by 1 base and J by 0 bases, with 8 bases between. Germline CDR1 and CDR2: SGHTA and FQGNSA. This CDR3 spans 15 amino acids. The CDR3 DNA follows: TGTGCCAGCAGCTTAGACAGAACAAGCACAGATACGCAGTATTTT. This sequence encodes CASSLDRTSTDTQYF.